The 20 T cell receptor beta chains below were found in one sample sequenced in a study of blood T cells in healthy people across ages. Together with a sample-barcoded 5' primer, a J-beta primer mix was included in a second PCR lasting about 7 to 11 cycles. In TCRdb, the 5' RACE reads were re-called with MiXCR into one record per CDR3 protein. The table lists around 1.5 million distinct CDR3 sequences, approximately 38% of them singletons. The sample comprised blood. The source of these receptors is a woman between 18 and 29 years old in good health.

This clonotype was picked up a small number of times. The chain combines TRBV20-1 with TRBJ2-7; TRBD2 aligns across 8 bases. Germline loops: CDR1 DFQATT, CDR2 SNEGSKA (reference sequence). The CDR3 extends over 13 amino acids. The ends lost 6 bases at V and 3 bases at J; junction bases unmatched: 7. Here the CDR3 reads CSATSGSGYEQYF. CDR3 sequence (DNA): TGCAGTGCCACGAGCGGGAGCGGCTACGAGCAGTACTTC.

The CDR3 sequence is CAIRGTGESTEAFF. The CDR3 bases are TGTGCCATCAGGGGTACAGGGGAAAGCACTGAAGCTTTCTTT. The rearrangement links TRBV10-3 to TRBJ1-1; 7 bases match TRBD1. The germline gives CDR1 ENHRY, CDR2 SYGVKD. CDR3 length: 14 residues. J gave up 4 bases and V 6 bases, and 8 bases lay outside the gene matches.

This clonotype was found a few times. CDR3 DNA sequence: TGTGCCAGCAGTTCCCCGGGATCCGATACGCAGTATTTT. It yields the protein CASSSPGSDTQYF. V usage is TRBV28 and J usage is TRBJ2-3; D is possibly TRBD2 (5 bases). CDR1 is MDHEN, CDR2 SYDVKM, per germline. Trimming took off 4 bases at V and 6 bases at J, with 11 bases between the two ends. The CDR3 loop spans 13 amino acids.

The genes are TRBV20-1 and TRBJ2-5; 8 nucleotides agree with TRBD1. Germline trimming cut 1 base from V and 2 bases from J; bases unmatched to any gene: 3. The CDR3 contains 14 residues. Per the germline V gene, CDR1 is DFQATT and CDR2 is SNEGSKA (reference sequence). The CDR3 DNA reads as TGCAGTGCTAGAGGGACAGGGTGGCAAGAGACCCAGTACTTC. Amino acids: CSARGTGWQETQYF.

In this sample, this clonotype turned up a few times. The V gene is TRBV7-3, the J gene TRBJ2-2, with D uncertain. This CDR3 is built from 17 residues. Germline CDR1 and CDR2: SGHTA and FQGTGA. The germline V and J ends were trimmed by 2 bases and 5 bases, with 18 bases remaining between them. The CDR3 DNA reads as TGTGCCAGCAGCTTAGTAGTGGCCCCACTGGAGACCGGGGAGCTGTTTTTT. It is translated as CASSLVVAPLETGELFF.

This rearrangement joins TRBV5-1 to TRBJ1-5; 9 positions agree with TRBD1. J was trimmed by 7 bases and V by 0 bases; bases with no gene match: 8. Germline loops: CDR1 SGHRS, CDR2 YFSETQ. This CDR3 spans 16 amino acids. The CDR3 loop is CASSLGAAGQGQPQHF. For the CDR3, the DNA is TGCGCCAGCAGCTTGGGTGCCGCGGGACAGGGCCAGCCCCAGCATTTT.

The V and J genes are TRBV18 and TRBJ1-2; TRBD1 matches 8 bases. V shed 8 bases, J shed 7 bases, and the junction held 12 bases outside the gene matches. The CDR3 has 14 amino acids. Germline V CDR1 and CDR2: KGHSH, LQKENI. CDR3 DNA: TGTGCCAGCACCCCGGTGACAGGGGTATCTGGCTACACCTTC. This sequence encodes CASTPVTGVSGYTF.

The chain couples TRBV20-1 to TRBJ2-1; 14 nucleotides line up with TRBD2. This CDR3 comprises 18 residues. CDR1 DFQATT and CDR2 SNEGSKA come from the germline V gene (reference sequence). V shed 5 bases, J shed 0 bases, and the junction held 9 bases outside the gene matches. The CDR3 protein is CSAGPGLAGVRSYNEQFF. The CDR3 region has the DNA TGCAGTGCTGGTCCGGGACTAGCGGGAGTACGCTCCTACAATGAGCAGTTCTTC.

About this clonotype: A read error is possible here, since a much larger clone lies one base away. The chain carries TRBV11-2 and TRBJ2-3; D assignment may be TRBD1 or TRBD2 (5 bases each). Per germline, CDR1 SGHAT and CDR2 FQNNGV. There are 15 residues in the CDR3. V lost 5 bases, J lost 12 bases, and 24 bases lay in between. The CDR3 DNA reads as TGTGCCAGCAGCCTACAACGGCCGGGGCAGGGTAACCAGTATTTT. This sequence encodes CASSLQRPGQGNQYF. Using reference TRBV11-2 and TRBJ2-3 for the parts outside the CDR3, the full variable domain is EAGVAQSPRYKIIEKRQSVAFWCNPISGHATLYWYQQILGQGPKLLIQFQNNGVVDDSQLPKDRFSAERLKGVDSTLKIQPAKLEDSAVYLCASSLQRPGQGNQYFGPGTRLTVL.

This clonotype has a handful of counts. The rearrangement links TRBV6-5 to TRBJ2-7; TRBD2 agrees at 10 bases. The CDR3 extends over 15 amino acids. CDR1 MNHEY and CDR2 SVGAGI come from the germline V gene. V shed 0 bases, J shed 7 bases, and the junction held 6 bases outside the gene matches. In DNA, the CDR3 is TGTGCCAGCAGTTACTCGATAGCGGGAGGCCGGGAGCAGTACTTC. This translates into CASSYSIAGGREQYF.

The rearrangement uses TRBV12-3 or TRBV12-4 and TRBJ2-5; tentatively, D is TRBD2 (7 bases). The V and J ends lost 7 bases and 4 bases respectively, with 19 bases between them. The CDR3 loop spans 15 amino acids. CDR3 protein: CASNYSPRGAETQYF. DNA for the CDR3: TGTGCCAGCAATTACTCGCCCCGGGGGGCAGAGACCCAGTACTTC.

V is TRBV7-9 and J is TRBJ1-2; D call uncertain. Trimming pared 5 bases from V and 7 bases from J, leaving 11 bases between. Per germline, CDR1 SEHNR and CDR2 FQNEAQ (reference sequence). The CDR3 has 12 residues. The CDR3 loop reads CASSPLLVGYTF. The CDR3 DNA follows: TGTGCCAGCAGCCCCCTTCTGGTTGGCTACACCTTC.

This chain uses TRBV5-1 with TRBJ2-1, with 12 nucleotides matching TRBD2. Matching the DNA end better, TRBJ2-7 makes the J call doubtful. The CDR3 covers 18 residues. CDR1 and CDR2 from the germline V gene are SGHRS and YFSETQ. In DNA, the CDR3 is TGCGCCAGCAGCTTGAAGCCTAGCGGGGGGGTAACCTACAATGAGCAGTACTTC. It translates to CASSLKPSGGVTYNEQYF.

Comments on this clonotype: Just one base apart from a much larger clone, this may be a read error. The CDR3 sequence: CSARGTYNEQYF. CDR3 sequence (DNA): TGCAGTGCCAGAGGGACATACAATGAGCAGTACTTC. The chain uses TRBV20-1 and TRBJ2-5, with D possibly being TRBD1 (6 bases). The length of the CDR3 is 12 residues. Germline assignment: CDR1 DFQATT and CDR2 SNEGSKA (reference sequence).

CDR3 coding DNA: TGTGCCAGCAGCCTTACGGACAGGGAAGCTTTCTTT. Its protein is CASSLTDREAFF. This sequence joins TRBV3-1 and TRBJ1-1; TRBD1 matches at 7 bases. CDR1 and CDR2 from the germline V gene are LGHDT and YNNKEL (reference sequence). The CDR3 consists of 12 residues. Trimming cost V 4 bases and J 8 bases; bases outside gene matches: 4.

The CDR3 spells CASSQPDTANYGYTF. The CDR3 DNA reads TGCGCCAGCAGCCAACCCGACACGGCTAACTATGGCTACACCTTC. The genes are TRBV4-1 and TRBJ1-2, with D unresolved. The ends were cut back, 2 bases at V and 0 bases at J, with 10 bases in the middle. The germline V gene encodes CDR1 MGHRA and CDR2 YSYEKL. This CDR3 is built from 15 residues.

This clonotype has a count of ten or more. V is TRBV15 and J is TRBJ2-5, with a tentative D call TRBD2 (5 bases). Germline V gene lookup returns CDR1 LNHNV and CDR2 YYDKDF (reference sequence). CDR3 length equals 15 residues. V gave up 0 bases and J gave up 2 bases, with 10 bases separating them. CDR3 protein: CATSRDLEGQETQYF. CDR3 DNA: TGTGCCACCAGCAGAGATCTCGAGGGTCAAGAGACCCAGTACTTC. The entire variable domain, with the rest obtained from reference TRBV15 and TRBJ2-5, is as follows: DAMVIQNPRYQVTQFGKPVTLSCSQTLNHNVMYWYQQKSSQAPKLLFHYYDKDFNNEADTPDNFQSRRPNTSFCFLDIRSPGLGDTAMYLCATSRDLEGQETQYFGPGTRLLVL.

This clonotype was seen more than once but under ten times. The J gene is TRBJ2-7, the V gene TRBV5-1; tentative D call: TRBD2 (5 bases). V was cut by 1 base and J by 1 base, with 9 bases left in between. The CDR3 covers 14 residues. The germline gives CDR1 SGHRS, CDR2 YFSETQ. The DNA of the CDR3 is TGCGCCAGCAGCTTGATTGAGGGTTCCTACGAGCAGTACTTC. Its protein product is CASSLIEGSYEQYF.

In regard to this clonotype: Germline and junction disagree at one end, which may indicate a read error. The chain links TRBV12-3 or TRBV12-4 to TRBJ2-4, with D possibly matching TRBD1 (5 bases). The CDR3 sequence is 12 residues long. CDR3 amino acids: CASSSGPREQDF. Written as DNA, the CDR3 is TGTGCCAGCAGTTCAGGGCCCCGCGAGCAGGACTTC.

This clonotype appeared a single time. The CDR3 DNA is TGCAGTGCTAGCCGAACTAGCGGGAGGGTCCTCTTGGAGACCCAGTACTTC. This codes for CSASRTSGRVLLETQYF. The J gene is TRBJ2-5, the V gene TRBV20-1; 13 bases are shared with TRBD2. The length of the CDR3 is 17 residues. The V segment lost 3 bases and the J segment 5 bases; nucleotides outside the gene matches: 12. CDR1 DFQATT and CDR2 SNEGSKA come from the germline V gene (reference sequence).